This T cell receptor (beta chain) was documented in a study of OX40 agonist ivuxolimab in advanced cancers. Study outcomes and limitations: Undetermined was the antigen specificity of the expanded peripheral T cells.

Here immunoSEQ multiplex PCR was the method, and the copy in TCRdb shows in-frame clones only, minus some. The sample consists of 60,000 or so clones, approximately 82% of them appearing once. To note about this clone: Its specificity is not known.

The germline V and J ends were trimmed by 7 bases and 2 bases, with 14 bases remaining between them. The CDR3 has 14 residues. Germline loops: CDR1 MDHEN, CDR2 SYDVKM. The chain links TRBV28 to TRBJ1-1; D remains unclear. The sequencing here drew on CD4+ or CD8+ T cells sorted from blood, taken in a trial of the OX40 agonist ivuxolimab. This receptor was obtained from an adult with an advanced solid tumor such as melanoma, head and neck, liver or kidney cancer. In nucleotides, the CDR3 is TGTGCCAGCAACCCGCGCGGCGGAAACACTGAAGCTTTCTTT. Translation: CASNPRGGNTEAFF.